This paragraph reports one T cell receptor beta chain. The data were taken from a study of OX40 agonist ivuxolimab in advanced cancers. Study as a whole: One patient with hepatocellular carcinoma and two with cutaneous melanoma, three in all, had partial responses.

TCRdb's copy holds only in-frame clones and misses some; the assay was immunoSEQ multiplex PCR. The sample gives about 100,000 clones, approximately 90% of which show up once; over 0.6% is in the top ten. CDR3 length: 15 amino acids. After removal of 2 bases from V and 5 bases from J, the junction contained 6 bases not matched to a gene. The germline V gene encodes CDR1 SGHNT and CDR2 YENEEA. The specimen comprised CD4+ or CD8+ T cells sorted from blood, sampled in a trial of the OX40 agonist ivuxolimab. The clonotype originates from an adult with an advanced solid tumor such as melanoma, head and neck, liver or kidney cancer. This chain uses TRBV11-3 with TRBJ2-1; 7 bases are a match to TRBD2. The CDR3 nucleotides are TGTGCCAGCAGCTTATCGGGGGAGGGCCACAATGAGCAGTTCTTC. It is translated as CASSLSGEGHNEQFF.